The 2 T cell receptor beta chains below were found in one sample sequenced in a study of blood T cell repertoires in COVID-19. Libraries were prepared by immunoSEQ multiplex PCR; TCRdb keeps only in-frame clonotypes and omits some of them. Of some 190,000 clones listed, roughly 79% are singletons. The sequenced material came from peripheral blood. The receptors were gathered from a woman in her thirties or forties with COVID-19, enrolled during active disease.

The chain employs TRBV29-1 and TRBJ2-3; D possibly corresponds to TRBD2 (6 bases). V gave up 3 bases and J gave up 3 bases, with 7 bases separating them. The CDR3 length is 12 residues. CDR1 is SQVTM, CDR2 ANQGSEA, per germline. The CDR3 protein is CSVDGGTDTQYF. The DNA of the CDR3 is TGCAGCGTTGACGGGGGAACAGATACGCAGTATTTT.

The CDR3 reads CASRPGAEETQYF. CDR3 coding DNA: TGTGCCAGCAGACCAGGGGCTGAAGAGACCCAGTACTTC. The chain has TRBV7-9 and TRBJ2-5; TRBD1 is a possible D gene (6 bases). Germline V gives CDR1 SEHNR, CDR2 FQNEAQ (reference sequence). The CDR3 is made up of 13 amino acids. Deletions cut 6 bases from V and 3 bases from J, with 11 bases between.